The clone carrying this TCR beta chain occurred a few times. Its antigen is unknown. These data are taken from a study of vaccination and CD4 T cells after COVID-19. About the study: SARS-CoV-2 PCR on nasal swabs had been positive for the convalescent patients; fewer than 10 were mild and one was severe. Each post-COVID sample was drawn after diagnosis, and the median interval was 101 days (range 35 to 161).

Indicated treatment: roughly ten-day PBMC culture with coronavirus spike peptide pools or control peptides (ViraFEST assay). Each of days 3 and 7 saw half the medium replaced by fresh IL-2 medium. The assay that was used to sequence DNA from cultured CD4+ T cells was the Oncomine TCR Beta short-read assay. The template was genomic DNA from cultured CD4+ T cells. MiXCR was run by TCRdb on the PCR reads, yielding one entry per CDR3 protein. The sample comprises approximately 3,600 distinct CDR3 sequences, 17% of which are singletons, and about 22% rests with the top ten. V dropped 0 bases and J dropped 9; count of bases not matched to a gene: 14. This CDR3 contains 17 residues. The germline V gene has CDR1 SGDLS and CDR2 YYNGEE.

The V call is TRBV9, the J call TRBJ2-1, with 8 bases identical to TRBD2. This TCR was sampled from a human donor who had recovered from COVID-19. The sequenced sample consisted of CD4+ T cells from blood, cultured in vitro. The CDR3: CASSVVDSGVNGPEQFF. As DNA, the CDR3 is TGTGCCAGCAGCGTAGTGGATAGCGGGGTCAACGGTCCTGAGCAGTTCTTC.